The entry that follows covers one TCR beta chain sequence. The junction differs from germline at one of its ends, possibly a read error. The sample comes from a study of neurological immune-mediated disorders. Noted time point: technical triplicate 3. CD4+ or CD8+ T cells, about 950,000 per library, were used for sorted libraries. Synthesis of cDNA was performed by 5'RACE using 10-nucleotide random UMIs. One entry per CDR3 protein, called by TCRdb with MiXCR from the 5' RACE reads. Among around 30,000 distinct CDR3 sequences, roughly 16% were seen once, and the ten largest hold around 4.9%. The V gene's germline CDR1 is LGHDT and CDR2 YNNKEL (reference sequence). The length of the CDR3 is 15 residues.

The chain has TRBV3-1 and TRBJ1-1, with 8 bases matching TRBD1. The TCR sequence derives from a female donor with HTLV-1-associated myelopathy (HAM/TSP). Material: CD4+ T cells from blood. The CDR3 DNA sequence: TGTGCCATCAGCCAAGAACTGGGGCAGGGGGCTAAAACTTTCTTT. Its translation: CAISQELGQGAKTFF.